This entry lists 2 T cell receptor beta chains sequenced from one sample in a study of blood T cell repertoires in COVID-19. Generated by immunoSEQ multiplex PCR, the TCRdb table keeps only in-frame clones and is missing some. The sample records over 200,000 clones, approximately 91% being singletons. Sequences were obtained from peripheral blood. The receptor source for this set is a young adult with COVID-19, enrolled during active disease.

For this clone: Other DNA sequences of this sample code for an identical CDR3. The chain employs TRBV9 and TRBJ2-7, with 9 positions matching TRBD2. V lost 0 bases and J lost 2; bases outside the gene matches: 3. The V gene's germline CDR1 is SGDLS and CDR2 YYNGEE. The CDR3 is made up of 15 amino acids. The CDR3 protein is CASSVAGGGAYEQYF. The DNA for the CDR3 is TGTGCCAGCAGCGTAGCTGGCGGGGGGGCCTACGAGCAGTACTTC. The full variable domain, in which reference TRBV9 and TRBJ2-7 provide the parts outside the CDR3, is DSGVTQTPKHLITATGQRVTLRCSPRSGDLSVYWYQQSLDQGLQFLIQYYNGEERAKGNILERFSAQQFPDLHSELNLSSLELGDSALYFCASSVAGGGAYEQYFGPGTRLTVT.

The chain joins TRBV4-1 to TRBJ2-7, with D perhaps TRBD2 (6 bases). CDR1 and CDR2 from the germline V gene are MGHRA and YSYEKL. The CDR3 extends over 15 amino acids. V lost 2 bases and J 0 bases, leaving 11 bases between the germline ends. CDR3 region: CASSQLSTSSYEQYF. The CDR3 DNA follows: TGCGCCAGCAGCCAACTTTCGACTAGCTCCTACGAGCAGTACTTC.